This T cell receptor (beta chain) originates from a study of blood T cell repertoires in COVID-19. For the study at large: The samples span acute and convalescent COVID-19 from the United States, Italy and Spain. Nucleic acid was either cDNA or gDNA, and it came from T cells, B-cell-depleted T cells, or PBMCs.

V was pared by 5 bases and J by 9 bases, with 5 bases of the junction left unmatched. Germline loops: CDR1 SGHAT, CDR2 FQNNGV. This CDR3 has 14 residues. In the source study's methods: Reference gene primer amplification gave estimated nucleated cell counts. Sequencing used immunoSEQ multiplex PCR; TCRdb keeps in-frame clones, though not all of them. V, J and clone size were drawn from that table, and D and trimming were deduced from the DNA. The sample lists about 100,000 clones, 86% occurring once. This TCR was recovered from a man in his sixties with acute or convalescent COVID-19. The chain uses TRBV11-2 and TRBJ1-6; the match to TRBD1 covers 9 bases. The sample was peripheral blood. The CDR3 reads CASSQQGAGSPLHF. DNA of the CDR3: TGTGCCAGCAGCCAACAGGGGGCGGGTTCACCCCTCCACTTT.